This T cell receptor beta chain was identified during a study of a mutant IDH1 vaccine in newly diagnosed glioma. Study-level background: Standard pretreatment was either radiotherapy, temozolomide, or, for most, radiochemotherapy with temozolomide.

Time point meaning: baseline, week 1 (first vaccination visit). Specified treatment: pre-vaccination baseline after standard-of-care therapy. The astrocytomas were IDH1-mutant, ATRX-negative, and WHO grade 3 or 4. Generated by immunoSEQ multiplex PCR, the TCRdb table keeps only in-frame clones and is missing some. The data show under 65,000 clones, about 80% seen once. Notes on this clone: Its target is unknown.

Points from the study as a whole: Evidence of vaccine-induced immune responses was documented in 80% to 95% of patients. Seemingly, pseudoprogression had no relation to changes in the top peripheral T cell clonotypes.

This receptor was identified in a woman aged 40 to 49 with glioma. The material sequenced was PBMCs, taken from a glioma patient treated with radiotherapy, temozolomide or both.

The CDR3 is CASSLGRIYEQYF. The CDR3 region has the DNA TGTGCCAGCAGCTTAGGACGGATCTACGAGCAGTACTTC. The chain employs TRBV11-2 and TRBJ2-7; D is uncertain. Trimming removed 1 base from V and 3 bases from J, with 7 bases in between. Germline assignment: CDR1 SGHAT and CDR2 FQNNGV. This CDR3 has 13 residues.